The rows below give T cell receptor beta chains drawn from one sample of a study of shared clonotypes between healthy human individuals. TCRdb keeps only in-frame clones here, not all; method: immunoSEQ multiplex PCR. The repertoire holds over a million clones, with roughly 96% as singletons. Sequencing input: naive CD4+ T cells sorted from blood. Source of these receptors: a young man in good health. Both conserved end residues are part of each CDR3. D genes are given only for firm matches. Size is stated for part of the rows, as once, few or many counts, or as a class when the clone is expanded.

v_call,j_call,clone_size,d_call,cdr3_aa,cdr3_nt
TRBV28,TRBJ1-3,NA,NA,CASSFYARGNTIYF,TGTGCCAGCAGTTTTTACGCGCGGGGAAACACCATATATTTT
TRBV12-5,TRBJ2-2,NA,NA,CASGPWGSHISGELFF,TGTGCTAGTGGTCCCTGGGGAAGTCATATCTCCGGGGAGCTGTTTTTT
TRBV7-9,TRBJ2-7,NA,NA,CASSLEGFHEQYF,TGTGCCAGCAGCTTAGAAGGGTTCCACGAGCAGTACTTC
TRBV6-1,TRBJ2-1,NA,TRBD2,CASSRTSGYEQFF,TGTGCCAGCTCCCGGACTAGCGGTTACGAGCAGTTCTTC
TRBV5-4,TRBJ2-5,NA,TRBD2,CASSLAGRAETQYF,TGTGCCAGCAGCTTGGCAGGGAGGGCAGAGACCCAGTACTTC
TRBV11-3,TRBJ2-1,NA,NA,CASSLESTVGGNEQFF,TGTGCCAGCAGCTTAGAGTCGACTGTGGGGGGCAATGAGCAGTTCTTC
TRBV6-4,TRBJ2-1,NA,TRBD2,CATAGLAGNEQFF,TGTGCCACCGCCGGACTAGCGGGAAATGAGCAGTTCTTC
TRBV6-5,TRBJ2-1,NA,TRBD2,CASRHLSGRRNEQFF,TGTGCCAGCAGACACCTTAGCGGGAGAAGGAATGAGCAGTTCTTC
TRBV7-9,TRBJ1-4,NA,TRBD1,CASSRGQGRNEKLFF,TGTGCCAGCAGCCGGGGACAGGGTAGAAATGAAAAACTGTTTTTT
TRBV5-4,TRBJ2-3,NA,NA,CASSLGQRKTSTDTQYF,TGTGCCAGCAGCCTCGGACAAAGAAAGACTAGCACAGATACGCAGTATTTT
TRBV5-1,TRBJ2-7,NA,NA,CASSTDITGETKYF,TGCGCCAGCAGCACGGACATAACTGGGGAAACCAAGTACTTC
TRBV10-1,TRBJ1-1,NA,NA,CASGDSMNTEAFF,TGCGCCAGTGGGGACTCTATGAACACTGAAGCTTTCTTT
TRBV6-4,TRBJ2-3,NA,TRBD2,CASSAQTSGRSPMRTDTQYF,TGTGCCAGCAGTGCCCAGACTAGCGGGAGAAGTCCCATGCGCACAGATACGCAGTATTTT
TRBV10-1,TRBJ2-7,NA,TRBD1,CASLRQGPYEQYF,TGCGCCAGCCTTCGACAGGGTCCCTACGAGCAGTACTTC
TRBV7-2,TRBJ2-1,NA,NA,CASSLVNEQFF,TGTGCCAGCAGCTTAGTGAATGAGCAGTTCTTC
TRBV11-2,TRBJ1-5,NA,NA,CASSLDPGYQPQHF,TGTGCCAGCAGCTTAGATCCGGGTTATCAGCCCCAGCATTTT
TRBV5-1,TRBJ1-1,NA,NA,CASSLAEGLEAFF,TGCGCCAGCAGCTTGGCCGAGGGACTTGAGGCTTTCTTT
TRBV2,TRBJ2-1,once,TRBD2,CASSVVAGVGNEQFF,TGTGCCAGCAGTGTGGTAGCGGGAGTCGGAAATGAGCAGTTCTTC
TRBV5-1,TRBJ2-3,NA,NA,CASSSRADTQYF,TGCGCCAGCAGCTCCAGGGCAGATACGCAGTATTTT
TRBV7-9,TRBJ1-5,NA,NA,CASSLIGGGLQLQHF,TGTGCCAGCAGCTTAATTGGAGGGGGTCTTCAGCTCCAGCATTTT
TRBV18,TRBJ2-2,NA,NA,CASSRRSEGPGELFF,TGTGCCAGCTCACGACGGAGCGAGGGGCCCGGGGAGCTGTTTTTT
TRBV19,TRBJ1-5,NA,NA,CASSWGLSNQPQHF,TGTGCCAGTAGTTGGGGACTTAGCAATCAGCCCCAGCATTTT